This T cell receptor (beta chain) stems from a study of cytomegalovirus exposure and HLA in healthy donors. The CDR3 sequence is 13 residues long. Germline V gives CDR1 GTSNPN, CDR2 SVGIG (reference sequence). Losses at the gene ends were 6 bases for V and 8 bases for J; bases not matched to a gene: 8. Study-level points and caveats: Earlier analysis found most TCR beta V segments productive about 90% or about 30% of the time. As a later analysis showed, a missense DCLRE1C variant was linked to trimming of TCR beta V- and J-genes.

The study ran its PCR with 60 Vbeta and 13 Jbeta primers. Some clones are missing from TCRdb's copy, which holds only in-frame ones; the method was immunoSEQ multiplex PCR. The top ten clones hold about 0.25% of a sample with about 210,000 clones, approximately 85% of them seen once. About this clone itself: The antigen remains unidentified.

Sequencing input: PBMCs. This chain connects TRBV30 to TRBJ2-1; 9 positions agree with TRBD2. This clonotype was obtained from a girl under 10 years old in good health and CMV-seronegative. CDR3 residues: CACPGLASHEQFF. In DNA form, the CDR3 reads TGTGCCTGCCCGGGACTAGCCAGTCATGAGCAGTTCTTC.